The clone carrying this T cell receptor (beta chain) has a handful of counts. The data were taken from a study of regulatory T cells in long-lasting Graves disease. The J segment lost 2 bases and the V segment lost 5 bases, leaving 8 bases of the junction unmatched. Germline V lookup: CDR1 SGHTA, CDR2 FQGNSA. The CDR3 is made up of 15 amino acids. The time point was: newly diagnosed GD, antithyroid drugs for less than 3 months. The TCR library used RNA extracted from PBMCs. Construction of the TCR beta libraries employed iRepertoire HTBI primers in conjunction with Arm-PCR of CDR3 regions. TCRdb independently ran MiXCR on the multiplex PCR reads; one entry per CDR3 protein. Among 450,000 to 650,000 distinct CDR3 sequences listed, about 16% were seen once. The same data also contributed to another study, on T cells in Graves' hyperthyroidism and ophthalmopathy.

This chain links TRBV7-2 with TRBJ2-7; 8 bases are a match to TRBD1. The source is a woman aged 35-60 years with Graves disease. Sequenced here: peripheral blood mononuclear cells (PBMCs), sampled at new diagnosis, from a patient treated with antithyroid drugs. CDR3 residues: CASSPRTGSTYEQYF. CDR3 sequence (DNA): TGTGCCAGCAGCCCCCGGACAGGGTCTACCTACGAGCAGTACTTC.